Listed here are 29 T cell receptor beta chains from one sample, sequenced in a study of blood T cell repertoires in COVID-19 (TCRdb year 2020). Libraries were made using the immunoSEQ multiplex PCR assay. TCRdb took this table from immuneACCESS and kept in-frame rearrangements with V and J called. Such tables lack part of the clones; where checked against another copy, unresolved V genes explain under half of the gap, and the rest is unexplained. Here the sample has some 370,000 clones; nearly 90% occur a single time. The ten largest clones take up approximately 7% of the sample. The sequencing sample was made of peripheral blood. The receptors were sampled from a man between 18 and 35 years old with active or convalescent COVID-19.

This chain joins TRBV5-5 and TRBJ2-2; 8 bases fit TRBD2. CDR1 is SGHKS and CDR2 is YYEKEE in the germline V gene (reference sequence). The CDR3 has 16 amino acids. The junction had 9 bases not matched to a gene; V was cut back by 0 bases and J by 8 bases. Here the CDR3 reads CASSLGLALGMGELFF. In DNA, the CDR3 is TGTGCCAGCAGCTTGGGACTAGCGTTAGGAATGGGGGAGCTGTTTTTT.

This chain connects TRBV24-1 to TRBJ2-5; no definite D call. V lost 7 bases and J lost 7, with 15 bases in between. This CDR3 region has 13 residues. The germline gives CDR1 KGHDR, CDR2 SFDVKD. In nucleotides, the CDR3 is TGTGCCACCAGCGCCCTGACACCGTTGACCCAGTACTTC. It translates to CATSALTPLTQYF.

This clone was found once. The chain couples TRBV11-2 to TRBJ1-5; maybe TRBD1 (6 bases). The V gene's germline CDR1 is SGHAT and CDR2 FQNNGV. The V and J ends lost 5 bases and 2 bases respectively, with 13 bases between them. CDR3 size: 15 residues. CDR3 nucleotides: TGTGCCAGCAGCCCAGGGGATTTGGGCAATCAGCCCCAGCATTTT. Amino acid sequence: CASSPGDLGNQPQHF. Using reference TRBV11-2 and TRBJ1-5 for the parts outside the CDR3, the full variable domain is EAGVAQSPRYKIIEKRQSVAFWCNPISGHATLYWYQQILGQGPKLLIQFQNNGVVDDSQLPKDRFSAERLKGVDSTLKIQPAKLEDSAVYLCASSPGDLGNQPQHFGDGTRLSIL.

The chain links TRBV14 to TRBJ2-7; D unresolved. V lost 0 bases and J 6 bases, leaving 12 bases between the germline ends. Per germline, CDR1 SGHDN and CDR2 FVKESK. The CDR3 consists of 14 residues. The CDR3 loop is CASSQDLGLSEQYF. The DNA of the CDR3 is TGTGCCAGCAGCCAAGATCTGGGCTTATCCGAGCAGTACTTC.

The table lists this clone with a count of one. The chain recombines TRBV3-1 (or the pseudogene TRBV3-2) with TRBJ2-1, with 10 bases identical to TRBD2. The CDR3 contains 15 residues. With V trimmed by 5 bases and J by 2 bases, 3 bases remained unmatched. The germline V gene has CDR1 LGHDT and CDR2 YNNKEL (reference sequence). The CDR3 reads CASSTGLAAYNEQFF. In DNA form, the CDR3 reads TGTGCCAGCAGCACTGGACTAGCGGCCTACAATGAGCAGTTCTTC.

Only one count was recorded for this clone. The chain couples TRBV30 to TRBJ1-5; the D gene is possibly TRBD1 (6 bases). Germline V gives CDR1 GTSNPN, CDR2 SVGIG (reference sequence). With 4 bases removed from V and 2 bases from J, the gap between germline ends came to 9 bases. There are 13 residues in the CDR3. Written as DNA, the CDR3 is TGTGCCTGGAATGGGGGCCGCAATCAGCCCCAGCATTTT. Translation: CAWNGGRNQPQHF.

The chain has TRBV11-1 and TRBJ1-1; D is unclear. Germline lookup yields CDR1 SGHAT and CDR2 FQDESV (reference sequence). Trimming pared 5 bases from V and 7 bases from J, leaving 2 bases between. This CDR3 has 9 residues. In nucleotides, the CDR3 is TGTGCCAGCAGCCTTGAAGCTTTCTTT. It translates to CASSLEAFF. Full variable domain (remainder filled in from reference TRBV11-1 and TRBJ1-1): EAEVAQSPRYKITEKSQAVAFWCDPISGHATLYWYRQILGQGPELLVQFQDESVVDDSQLPKDRFSAERLKGVDSTLKIQPAELGDSAMYLCASSLEAFFGQGTRLTVV.

CDR3 DNA: TGTGCCAGCAGTGAATCTACAGGGTGGGGACCTAGCACAGATACGCAGTATTTT. Its protein is CASSESTGWGPSTDTQYF. The chain employs TRBV6-1 and TRBJ2-3; tentatively, D is TRBD1 (6 bases). The CDR3 is made up of 18 amino acids. Trimming left V 2 bases short and J 0 bases short, with 18 bases between. Germline V gives CDR1 MNHNS, CDR2 SASEGT.

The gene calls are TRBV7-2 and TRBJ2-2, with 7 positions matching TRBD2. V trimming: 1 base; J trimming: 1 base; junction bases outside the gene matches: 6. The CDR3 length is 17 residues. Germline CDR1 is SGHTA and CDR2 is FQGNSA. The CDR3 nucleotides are TGTGCCAGCAGCTTAGGCGGGGGTTCGATGAACACCGGGGAGCTGTTTTTT. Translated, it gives CASSLGGGSMNTGELFF.

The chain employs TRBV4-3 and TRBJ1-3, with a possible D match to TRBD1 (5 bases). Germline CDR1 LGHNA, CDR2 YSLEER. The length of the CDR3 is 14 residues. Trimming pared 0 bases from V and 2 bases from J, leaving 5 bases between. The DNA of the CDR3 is TGCGCCAGCAGCCAAGACAGGGCTGGAAACACCATATATTTT. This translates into CASSQDRAGNTIYF.

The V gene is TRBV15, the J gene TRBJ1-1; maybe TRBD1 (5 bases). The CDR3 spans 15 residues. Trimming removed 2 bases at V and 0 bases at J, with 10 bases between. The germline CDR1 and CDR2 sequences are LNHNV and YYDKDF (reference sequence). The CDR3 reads CATSRSDTMNTEAFF. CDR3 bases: TGTGCCACCAGCAGATCGGACACAATGAACACTGAAGCTTTCTTT.

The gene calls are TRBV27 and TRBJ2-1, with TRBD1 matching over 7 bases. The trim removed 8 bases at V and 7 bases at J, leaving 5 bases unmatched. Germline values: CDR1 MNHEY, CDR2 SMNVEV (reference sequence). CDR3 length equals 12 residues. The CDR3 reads CASQGERNEQFF. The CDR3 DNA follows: TGTGCCAGCCAGGGGGAGAGGAATGAGCAGTTCTTC.

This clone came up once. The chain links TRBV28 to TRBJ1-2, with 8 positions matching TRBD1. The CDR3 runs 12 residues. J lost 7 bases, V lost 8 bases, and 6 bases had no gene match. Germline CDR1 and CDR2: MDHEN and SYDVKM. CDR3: CASSTGGTGYTF. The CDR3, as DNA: TGTGCCAGCTCTACAGGGGGTACTGGCTACACCTTC.

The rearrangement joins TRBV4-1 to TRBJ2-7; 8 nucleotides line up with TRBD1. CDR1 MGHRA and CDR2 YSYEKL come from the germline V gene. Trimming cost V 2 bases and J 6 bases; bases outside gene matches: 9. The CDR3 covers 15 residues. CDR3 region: CASSQPGQVKVEQYF. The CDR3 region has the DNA TGCGCCAGCAGCCAACCGGGACAGGTTAAGGTCGAGCAGTACTTC.

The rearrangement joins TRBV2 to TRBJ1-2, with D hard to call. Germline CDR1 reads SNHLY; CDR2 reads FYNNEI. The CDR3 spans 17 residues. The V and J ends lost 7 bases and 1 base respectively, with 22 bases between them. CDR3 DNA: TGTGCCAGCACGGGGAGAGACCGGCCACCTTTTAACTATGGCTACACCTTC. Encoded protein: CASTGRDRPPFNYGYTF.

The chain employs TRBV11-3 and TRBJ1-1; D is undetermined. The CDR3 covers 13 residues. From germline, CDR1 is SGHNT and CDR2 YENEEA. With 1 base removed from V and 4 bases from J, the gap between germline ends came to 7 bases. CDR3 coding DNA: TGTGCCAGCAGCTTAGCGGTCGGCACTGAAGCTTTCTTT. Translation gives CASSLAVGTEAFF.

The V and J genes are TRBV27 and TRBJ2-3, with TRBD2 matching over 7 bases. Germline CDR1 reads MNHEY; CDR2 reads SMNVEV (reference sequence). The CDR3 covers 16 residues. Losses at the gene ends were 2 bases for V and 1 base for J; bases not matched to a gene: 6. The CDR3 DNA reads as TGTGCCAGCAGTTTAGTCCAGGCGGGGGGCACAGATACGCAGTATTTT. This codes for CASSLVQAGGTDTQYF.

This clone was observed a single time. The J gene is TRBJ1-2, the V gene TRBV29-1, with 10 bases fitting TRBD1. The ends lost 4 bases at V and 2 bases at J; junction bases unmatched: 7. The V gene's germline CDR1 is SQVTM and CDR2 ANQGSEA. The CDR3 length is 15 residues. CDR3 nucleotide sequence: TGCAGCGTTGGGGACAGGGGATCTCTGAACTATGGCTACACCTTC. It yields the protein CSVGDRGSLNYGYTF.

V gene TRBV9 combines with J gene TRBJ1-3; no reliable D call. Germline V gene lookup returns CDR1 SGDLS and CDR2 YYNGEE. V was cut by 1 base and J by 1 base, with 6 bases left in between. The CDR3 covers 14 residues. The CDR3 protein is CASSVTQSGNTIYF. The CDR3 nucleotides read TGTGCCAGCAGCGTAACGCAGTCTGGAAACACCATATATTTT. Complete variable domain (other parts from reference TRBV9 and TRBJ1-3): DSGVTQTPKHLITATGQRVTLRCSPRSGDLSVYWYQQSLDQGLQFLIQYYNGEERAKGNILERFSAQQFPDLHSELNLSSLELGDSALYFCASSVTQSGNTIYFGEGSWLTVV.

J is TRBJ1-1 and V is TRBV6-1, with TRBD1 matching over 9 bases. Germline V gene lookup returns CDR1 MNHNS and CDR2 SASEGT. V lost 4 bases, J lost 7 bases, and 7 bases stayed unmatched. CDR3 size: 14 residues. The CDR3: CASSANRGRGEAFF. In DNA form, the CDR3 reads TGTGCCAGCAGTGCGAACAGGGGGCGGGGTGAAGCTTTCTTT.

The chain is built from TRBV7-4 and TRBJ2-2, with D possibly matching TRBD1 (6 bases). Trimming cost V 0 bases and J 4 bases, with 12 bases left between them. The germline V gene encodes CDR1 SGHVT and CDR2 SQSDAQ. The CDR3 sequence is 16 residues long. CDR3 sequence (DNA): TGTGCCAGCAGCTTAGCACAGGGTAAAAGCACCGGGGAGCTGTTTTTT. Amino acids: CASSLAQGKSTGELFF.

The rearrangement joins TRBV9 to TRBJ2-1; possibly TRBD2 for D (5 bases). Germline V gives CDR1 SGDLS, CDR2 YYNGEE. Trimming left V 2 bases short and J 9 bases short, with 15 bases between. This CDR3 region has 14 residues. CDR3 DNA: TGTGCCAGCAGCGTCCCCCCATTGGGAGCTGAGCAGTTCTTC. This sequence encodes CASSVPPLGAEQFF. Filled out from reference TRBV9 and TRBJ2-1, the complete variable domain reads DSGVTQTPKHLITATGQRVTLRCSPRSGDLSVYWYQQSLDQGLQFLIQYYNGEERAKGNILERFSAQQFPDLHSELNLSSLELGDSALYFCASSVPPLGAEQFFGPGTRLTVL.

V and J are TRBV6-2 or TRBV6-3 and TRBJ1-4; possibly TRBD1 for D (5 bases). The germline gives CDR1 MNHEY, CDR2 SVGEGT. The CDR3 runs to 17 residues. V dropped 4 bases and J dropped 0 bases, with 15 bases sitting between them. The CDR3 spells CASSFQGLIATNEKLFF. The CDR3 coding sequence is TGTGCCAGCAGTTTTCAGGGATTGATCGCAACTAATGAAAAACTGTTTTTT.

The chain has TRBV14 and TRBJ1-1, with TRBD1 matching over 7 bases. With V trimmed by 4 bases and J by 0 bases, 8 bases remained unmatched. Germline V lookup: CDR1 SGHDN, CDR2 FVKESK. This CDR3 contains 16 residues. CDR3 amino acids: CASSRTGRHMNTEAFF. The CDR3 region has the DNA TGTGCCAGCAGCCGGACAGGAAGACACATGAACACTGAAGCTTTCTTT.

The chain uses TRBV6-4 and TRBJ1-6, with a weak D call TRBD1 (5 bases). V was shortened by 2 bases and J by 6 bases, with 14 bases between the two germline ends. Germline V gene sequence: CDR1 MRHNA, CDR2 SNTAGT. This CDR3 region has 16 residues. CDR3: CASSDTGQGRNSPLHF. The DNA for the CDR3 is TGTGCCAGCAGTGACACCGGACAAGGTCGTAATTCACCCCTCCACTTT.

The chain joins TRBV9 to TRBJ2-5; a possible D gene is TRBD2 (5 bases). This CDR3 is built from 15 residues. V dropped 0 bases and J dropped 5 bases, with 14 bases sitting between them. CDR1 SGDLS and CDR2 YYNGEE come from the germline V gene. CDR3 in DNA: TGTGCCAGCAGCGTAGCGGGAAGTGTTGGGGAGACCCAGTACTTC. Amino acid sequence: CASSVAGSVGETQYF.

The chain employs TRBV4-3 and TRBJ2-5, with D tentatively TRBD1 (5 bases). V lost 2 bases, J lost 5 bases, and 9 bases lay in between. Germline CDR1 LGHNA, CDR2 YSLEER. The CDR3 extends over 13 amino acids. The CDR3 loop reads CASSQRGRETQYF. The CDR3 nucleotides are TGCGCCAGCAGCCAAAGGGGCCGGGAGACCCAGTACTTC.

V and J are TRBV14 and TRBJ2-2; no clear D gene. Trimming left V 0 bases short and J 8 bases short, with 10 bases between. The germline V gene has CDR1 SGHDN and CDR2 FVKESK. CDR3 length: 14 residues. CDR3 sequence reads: CASSQDPSRGELFF. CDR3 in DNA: TGTGCCAGCAGCCAAGATCCTTCCAGGGGGGAGCTGTTTTTT.

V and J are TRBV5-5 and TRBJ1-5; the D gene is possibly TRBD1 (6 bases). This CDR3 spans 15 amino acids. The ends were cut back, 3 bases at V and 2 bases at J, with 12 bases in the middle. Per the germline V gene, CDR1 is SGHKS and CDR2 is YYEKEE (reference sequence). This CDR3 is CASSWGGAGNQPQHF. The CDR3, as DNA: TGTGCCAGCAGCTGGGGGGGCGCTGGCAATCAGCCCCAGCATTTT.